This T cell receptor (beta chain) was observed in a study of blood T cell repertoires in COVID-19. The CDR3 spans 12 residues. Germline V gene data show CDR1 as LGHDT and CDR2 as YNNKEL (reference sequence). Trimming took off 2 bases at V and 9 bases at J, with 10 bases between the two ends. In the authors' methods: Estimation of nucleated cell counts relied on the amplification of reference gene primers. Sequencing was performed with immunoSEQ multiplex PCR; in TCRdb, only in-frame clones are kept and a portion is missing. V and J calls and clone size are given by that table; D and trimming were obtained from the DNA. The sample has about 200,000 clones; more than 80% are singletons.

The sequence was obtained from a woman aged 80 or over with COVID-19, enrolled during active disease. Sequenced input: peripheral blood. J is TRBJ2-5 and V is TRBV3-1 (or the pseudogene TRBV3-2); TRBD2 is a possible D gene (5 bases). The CDR3 DNA reads TGTGCCAGCAGCCAAAGCCCCGGGGCCCAGTACTTC. Translating it yields CASSQSPGAQYF.